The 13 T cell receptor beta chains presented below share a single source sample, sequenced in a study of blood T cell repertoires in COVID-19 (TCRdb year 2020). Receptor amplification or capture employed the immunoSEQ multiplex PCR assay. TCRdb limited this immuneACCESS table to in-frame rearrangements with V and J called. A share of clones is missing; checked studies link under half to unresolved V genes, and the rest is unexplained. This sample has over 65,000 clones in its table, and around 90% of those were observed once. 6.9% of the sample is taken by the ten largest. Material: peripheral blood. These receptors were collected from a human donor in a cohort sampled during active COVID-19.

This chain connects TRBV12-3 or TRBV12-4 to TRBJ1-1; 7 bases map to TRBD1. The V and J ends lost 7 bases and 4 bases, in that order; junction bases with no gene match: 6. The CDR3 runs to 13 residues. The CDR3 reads CASTRDRFTEAFF. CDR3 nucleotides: TGTGCCAGCACTAGGGACAGATTCACTGAAGCTTTCTTT.

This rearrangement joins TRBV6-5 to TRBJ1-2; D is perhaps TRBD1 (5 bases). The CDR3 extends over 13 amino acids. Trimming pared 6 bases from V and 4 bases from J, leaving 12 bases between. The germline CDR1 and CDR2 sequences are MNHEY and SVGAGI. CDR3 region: CASRAGQTYGYTF. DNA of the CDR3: TGTGCCAGCAGGGCAGGGCAAACCTATGGCTACACCTTC.

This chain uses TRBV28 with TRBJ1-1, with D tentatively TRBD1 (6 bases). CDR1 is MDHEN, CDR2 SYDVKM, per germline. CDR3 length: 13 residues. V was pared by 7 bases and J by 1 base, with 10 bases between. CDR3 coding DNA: TGTGCCAGCACCGGGACAACGAACACTGAAGCTTTCTTT. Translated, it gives CASTGTTNTEAFF.

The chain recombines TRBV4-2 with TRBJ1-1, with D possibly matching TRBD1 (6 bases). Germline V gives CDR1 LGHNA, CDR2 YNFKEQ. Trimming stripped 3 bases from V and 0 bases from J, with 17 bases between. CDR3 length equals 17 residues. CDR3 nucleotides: TGTGCCAGCAGCCAGTTCCGCGGACAGCTAGTGAACACTGAAGCTTTCTTT. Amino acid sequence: CASSQFRGQLVNTEAFF.

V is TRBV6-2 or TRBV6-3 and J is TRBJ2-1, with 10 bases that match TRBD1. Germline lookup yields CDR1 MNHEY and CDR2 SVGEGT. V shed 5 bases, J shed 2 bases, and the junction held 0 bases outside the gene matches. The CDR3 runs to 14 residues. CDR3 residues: CASSGTGAYNEQFF. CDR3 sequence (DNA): TGTGCCAGCAGTGGGACAGGGGCCTACAATGAGCAGTTCTTC.

The CDR3 region has the DNA TGTGCCAGCAGTTTAATTGGGGCAGGATCGAACACCGGGGAGCTGTTTTTT. Amino acid sequence: CASSLIGAGSNTGELFF. The rearrangement links TRBV28 to TRBJ2-2; perhaps TRBD1 as D (5 bases). The CDR3 spans 17 residues. Between the trimmed V and J ends, which lost 2 bases and 0 bases, there was a span of 13 bases. Germline loops: CDR1 MDHEN, CDR2 SYDVKM.

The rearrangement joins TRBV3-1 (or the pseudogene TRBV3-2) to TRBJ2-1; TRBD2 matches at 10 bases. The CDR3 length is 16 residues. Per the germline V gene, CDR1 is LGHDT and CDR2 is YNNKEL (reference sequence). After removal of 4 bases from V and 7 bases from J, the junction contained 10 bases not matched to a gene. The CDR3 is CASSLRMSGGANEQFF. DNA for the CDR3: TGTGCCAGCAGCCTCAGGATGAGCGGGGGGGCTAATGAGCAGTTCTTC.

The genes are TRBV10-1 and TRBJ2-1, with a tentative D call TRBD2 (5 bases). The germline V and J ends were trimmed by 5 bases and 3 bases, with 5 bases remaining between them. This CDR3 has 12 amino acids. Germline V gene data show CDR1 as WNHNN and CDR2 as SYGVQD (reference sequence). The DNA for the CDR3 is TGCGCCAGCAGTCGGGGCTACAATGAGCAGTTCTTC. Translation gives CASSRGYNEQFF.

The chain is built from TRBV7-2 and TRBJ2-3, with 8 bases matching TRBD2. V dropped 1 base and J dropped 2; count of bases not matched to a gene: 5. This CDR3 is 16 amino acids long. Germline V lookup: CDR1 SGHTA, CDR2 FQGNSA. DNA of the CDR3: TGTGCCAGCAGCTTAGTGGGCGGGGGGACCACAGATACGCAGTATTTT. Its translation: CASSLVGGGTTDTQYF.

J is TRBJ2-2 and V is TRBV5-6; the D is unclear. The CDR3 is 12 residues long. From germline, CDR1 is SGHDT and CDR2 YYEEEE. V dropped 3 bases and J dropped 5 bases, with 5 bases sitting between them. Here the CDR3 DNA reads TGTGCCAGCAGCTCGTTAACCGGGGAGCTGTTTTTT. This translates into CASSSLTGELFF. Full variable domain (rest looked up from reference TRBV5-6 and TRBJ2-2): DAGVTQSPTHLIKTRGQQVTLRCSPKSGHDTVSWYQQALGQGPQFIFQYYEEEERQRGNFPDRFSGHQFPNYSSELNVNALLLGDSALYLCASSSLTGELFFGEGSRLTVL.

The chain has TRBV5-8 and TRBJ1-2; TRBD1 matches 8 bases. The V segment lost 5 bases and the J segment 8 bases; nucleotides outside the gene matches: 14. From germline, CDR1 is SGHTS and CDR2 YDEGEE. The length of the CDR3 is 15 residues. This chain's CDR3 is CASSFSRTGSSGYTF. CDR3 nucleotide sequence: TGTGCCAGCAGTTTTAGCCGGACAGGGTCTTCCGGCTACACCTTC.

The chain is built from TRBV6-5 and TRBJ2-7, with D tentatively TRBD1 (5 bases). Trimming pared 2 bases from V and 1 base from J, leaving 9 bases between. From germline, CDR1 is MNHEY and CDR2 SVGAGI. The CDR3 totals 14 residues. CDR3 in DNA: TGTGCCAGCAGTTACAGGACATCTTCCTACGAGCAGTACTTC. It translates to CASSYRTSSYEQYF.

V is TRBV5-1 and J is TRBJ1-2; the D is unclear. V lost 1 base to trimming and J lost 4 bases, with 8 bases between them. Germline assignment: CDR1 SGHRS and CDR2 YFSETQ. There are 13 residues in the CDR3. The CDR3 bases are TGCGCCAGCAGCTTGCACAGCTCCTATGGCTACACCTTC. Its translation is CASSLHSSYGYTF. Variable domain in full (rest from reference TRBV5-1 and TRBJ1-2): KAGVTQTPRYLIKTRGQQVTLSCSPISGHRSVSWYQQTPGQGLQFLFEYFSETQRNKGNFPGRFSGRQFSNSRSEMNVSTLELGDSALYLCASSLHSSYGYTFGSGTRLTVV.